Presented here are 5 T cell receptor beta chains from one specimen sequenced in a study of blood T cell repertoires in COVID-19. The method was immunoSEQ multiplex PCR; TCRdb's version includes in-frame clones alone and lacks a portion of them. Of 35,000 to 40,000 clones detected, approximately 86% appear once; the ten largest clones hold about 7%. Sample: peripheral blood. The receptors stem from a human donor in a cohort sampled during active COVID-19.

The CDR3 nucleotides read TGCGCCAGCAGCCGCACTTCTAGCGGTAGCACAGATACGCAGTATTTT. The encoded protein is CASSRTSSGSTDTQYF. This sequence joins TRBV5-1 and TRBJ2-3, with 7 bases aligning to TRBD2. The CDR3 loop spans 16 amino acids. The ends lost 4 bases at V and 0 bases at J; junction bases unmatched: 8. In germline, CDR1 is SGHRS, CDR2 YFSETQ.

The gene calls are TRBV5-8 and TRBJ1-2, with D possibly matching TRBD1 (6 bases). The CDR3 spans 16 residues. Germline V gives CDR1 SGHTS, CDR2 YDEGEE. The V gene lost 1 base and the J gene lost 6 bases, with 19 bases spanning the gap. CDR3 region: CASSLRGGGSVDGYTF. The CDR3 nucleotides read TGTGCCAGCAGCTTGCGAGGGGGGGGATCGGTGGATGGCTACACCTTC.

This chain uses TRBV9 with TRBJ2-1; 9 positions match TRBD2. The J segment lost 10 bases and the V segment lost 0 bases, leaving 14 bases of the junction unmatched. Germline lookup yields CDR1 SGDLS and CDR2 YYNGEE. The CDR3 consists of 17 residues. CDR3 loop: CASSVARAGGYFWEQFF. The CDR3, as DNA: TGTGCCAGCAGCGTAGCTCGAGCGGGAGGTTACTTCTGGGAGCAGTTCTTC.

The CDR3, as DNA: TGTGCCAGCAGCCCCTACAGGGGGTTGAGTAGGGATACGCAGTATTTT. Protein: CASSPYRGLSRDTQYF. The V and J genes are TRBV7-2 and TRBJ2-3, with 8 positions matching TRBD1. The CDR3 spans 16 residues. V was pared by 5 bases and J by 6 bases, with 13 bases of the junction left unmatched. Germline lookup yields CDR1 SGHTA and CDR2 FQGNSA. The complete variable domain, with remaining parts taken from reference TRBV7-2 and TRBJ2-3, reads GAGVSQSPSNKVTEKGKDVELRCDPISGHTALYWYRQSLGQGLEFLIYFQGNSAPDKSGLPSDRFSAERTGGSVSTLTIQRTQQEDSAVYLCASSPYRGLSRDTQYFGPGTRLTVL.

The chain joins TRBV5-5 to TRBJ1-5, with 7 bases that match TRBD1. Germline V gene lookup returns CDR1 SGHKS and CDR2 YYEKEE (reference sequence). The CDR3 has 15 amino acids. V was pared by 3 bases and J by 0 bases, with 3 bases of the junction left unmatched. CDR3 coding DNA: TGTGCCAGCAGCTGGGACAGCTATAGCAATCAGCCCCAGCATTTT. It codes for CASSWDSYSNQPQHF.